One TCR beta chain is described in this entry. Its matching antigen is unknown. The data derive from a study of T cell responses to AZD1222 COVID-19 vaccine. Germline V CDR1 and CDR2: MNHEY, SVGEGT. The CDR3 contains 15 residues. The V and J ends lost 5 bases and 7 bases, in that order; junction bases with no gene match: 10. Assay: immunoSEQ multiplex PCR; the TCRdb copy retains only in-frame clones and omits some. Of approximately 150,000 clones listed, roughly nine tenths are singletons. General study points: Reports say nearly half of spike-specific TCRs go after unmutated variant regions. Along spike, vaccine-associated CD4 TCRs were found throughout, with dominance at 160-218 and 743-854. Only five to seven individuals given AZD1222 were seropositive at baseline.

The genes are TRBV6-2 or TRBV6-3 and TRBJ2-1, with TRBD2 identical over 8 bases. The starting material was peripheral blood, obtained 28 days after the second AZD1222 dose. This TCR was sampled from an adult who received the AZD1222 COVID-19 vaccine. The CDR3 DNA is TGTGCCAGCAGTCCCGGGACTAGTAGAGGGAATGAGCAGTTCTTC. This encodes CASSPGTSRGNEQFF.